What follows is one T cell receptor (beta chain) and its context. The antigen is unknown. Described treatment: 10-day PBMC culture with coronavirus spike peptide pools or control peptides (ViraFEST assay). The source of the sample is a study of vaccination and CD4 T cells after COVID-19. Unmatched junction bases numbered 5, after V lost 4 bases and J lost 6 bases. This CDR3 region has 14 residues. Looked up from germline, CDR1 is KGHSH and CDR2 is LQKENI. With the Oncomine TCR Beta short-read assay, DNA from cultured CD4+ T cells was sequenced. Each CDR3 protein gets one entry after TCRdb re-called the PCR reads with MiXCR. The data show approximately 16,000 distinct CDR3 sequences, with about 26% seen just once and approximately 23% held by the top ten.

This chain joins TRBV18 and TRBJ1-4, with 7 bases aligning to TRBD1. The specimen was cultured CD4+ T cells from blood. This TCR came from a human donor with COVID-19. The CDR3 sequence: CASSRRQGDEKLFF. The CDR3 nucleotides are TGTGCCAGCTCACGCCGACAGGGAGATGAAAAACTGTTTTTT.